This T cell receptor (beta chain) was retrieved from a study of CD8 T cells in ankylosing spondylitis. Study results and limitations: A motif of under ten highly homologous TCR beta variants was seen as apparently characteristic of ankylosing spondylitis blood. Reportedly, significant enrichment of disease-linked clones occurred in matched ankylosing spondylitis synovial fluid. Researchers report that disease-linked clones proved CD8+ and relatively rare in peripheral blood.

Libraries of TCR beta came from quantitative 5'-RACE with molecular barcodes. A single record per CDR3 protein comes from TCRdb applying MiXCR to the 5' RACE reads. This sample yields 250,000 to 300,000 distinct CDR3 sequences, of which 15% to 20% are seen a single time; roughly 7.3% belongs to the top ten. In this sample, this clonotype turned up once. Its matching antigen is unknown. Germline lookup yields CDR1 LGHDT and CDR2 YNNKEL (reference sequence). J was trimmed by 0 bases and V by 6 bases; bases with no gene match: 3. This CDR3 has 15 amino acids. V usage is TRBV3-1 and J usage is TRBJ2-3, with TRBD2 matching over 10 bases. This sequence was found in a male donor with ankylosing spondylitis or in good health (not recorded which). Sequencing was done on a sample of blood, either unsorted or a sorted T cell fraction (not recorded which). CDR3 sequence reads: CASSTSGASTDTQYF. CDR3 DNA sequence: TGTGCCAGCAGTACTAGCGGGGCTAGCACAGATACGCAGTATTTT.